Following are 26 T cell receptor beta chains from one sample sequenced in a study of T cell repertoires in cytomegalovirus infection. Their specific antigens are unknown. MiXCR, run by TCRdb on the reads, gives a single entry per CDR3 protein. This sample has a few hundred thousand distinct CDR3 sequences, with approximately 42% found just once. This material consisted of cultured PBMCs, taken from culture after CMV antigen stimulation. The source is a human donor in good health (CMV status not recorded). Some clones in this sample may be carry-over from other donors' samples.

This chain links TRBV19 with TRBJ1-5, with D unresolved. The CDR3 runs 15 residues. CDR1 LNHDA and CDR2 SQIVND come from the germline V gene (reference sequence). The V end lost 4 bases, the J end lost 8 bases, and 18 bases lay between the germline ends. The CDR3 spells CASSTPGGRGKPQHF. The CDR3 nucleotides are TGTGCCAGTAGTACCCCGGGAGGGCGAGGGAAGCCCCAGCATTTT.

The CDR3 spells CASSLRGQRYEAFF. CDR3 bases: TGTGCCAGCAGCTTACGGGGACAGCGCTATGAAGCTTTCTTT. This chain connects TRBV7-2 to TRBJ1-1; TRBD1 aligns across 7 bases. CDR1 is SGHTA, CDR2 FQGNSA, per germline. The CDR3 contains 14 residues. With 2 bases clipped from V and 7 bases from J, the junction kept 7 bases outside the gene matches.

This chain links TRBV7-2 with TRBJ2-2, with a tentative D call TRBD2 (5 bases). From germline, CDR1 is SGHTA and CDR2 FQGNSA. The CDR3 sequence is 13 residues long. V lost 11 bases, J lost 4 bases, and 14 bases lay in between. The CDR3 nucleotides are TGTGCCGTCCCCCCTCGGGGCACCGGGGAGCTGTTTTTT. Its translation is CAVPPRGTGELFF.

This clonotype appeared a few times. The genes are TRBV11-2 and TRBJ1-6, with no clear D. The germline V gene encodes CDR1 SGHAT and CDR2 FQNNGV. The CDR3 extends over 19 amino acids. V was clipped by 5 bases and J by 0 bases, with 20 bases between them. Here the CDR3 reads CASSPFKILGSSYNSPLHF. In nucleotides, the CDR3 is TGTGCCAGCAGCCCGTTCAAGATTTTAGGGAGCTCCTATAATTCACCCCTCCACTTT.

The rearrangement uses TRBV29-1 and TRBJ2-1; TRBD1 is a possible D gene (7 bases). The V gene's germline CDR1 is SQVTM and CDR2 ANQGSEA. Trimming took 8 bases from V and 1 from J, leaving 15 bases between them. The CDR3 consists of 14 residues. The DNA for the CDR3 is TGCAGCACGGCACCAGGGGGGTCCTACAATGAGCAGTTCTTC. Amino acid sequence: CSTAPGGSYNEQFF.

This clonotype was recorded only once. The genes are TRBV20-1 and TRBJ2-7; tentatively, D is TRBD2 (5 bases). The CDR3 consists of 13 residues. V gave up 2 bases and J gave up 3 bases, with 11 bases separating them. Germline V gives CDR1 DFQATT, CDR2 SNEGSKA (reference sequence). This chain's CDR3 is CSARSRGGYEQYF. CDR3 coding DNA: TGCAGTGCTAGATCCCGAGGAGGCTACGAGCAGTACTTC.

The V gene is TRBV19, the J gene TRBJ1-4, with a possible D match to TRBD1 (5 bases). The CDR3 contains 16 residues. Germline assignment: CDR1 LNHDA and CDR2 SQIVND (reference sequence). The V and J ends lost 5 bases and 3 bases respectively, with 16 bases between them. CDR3: CASSGEDLGANEKLFF. CDR3 coding DNA: TGTGCCAGTAGTGGGGAGGACCTAGGGGCTAATGAAAAACTGTTTTTT.

This clonotype was counted a few times. CDR3 sequence: CASSPGTGEEKLFF. The CDR3 nucleotides read TGTGCCAGCAGCCCCGGGACAGGGGAAGAAAAACTGTTTTTT. The chain joins TRBV7-9 to TRBJ1-4; 10 bases line up with TRBD1. This CDR3 is 14 amino acids long. Germline V lookup: CDR1 SEHNR, CDR2 FQNEAQ (reference sequence). Trimming at V came to 5 bases and at J to 8 bases, leaving 5 bases not matched to a gene.

This clonotype has a handful of counts. The gene calls are TRBV19 and TRBJ1-2; 7 bases line up with TRBD1. Germline loops: CDR1 LNHDA, CDR2 SQIVND (reference sequence). The CDR3 is made up of 16 amino acids. Trimming at V came to 3 bases and at J to 0 bases, leaving 7 bases not matched to a gene. CDR3 residues: CASSIRTGSTNYGYTF. The CDR3 bases are TGTGCCAGTAGTATCCGGACAGGATCCACTAACTATGGCTACACCTTC. The full variable domain, with the rest looked up from reference TRBV19 and TRBJ1-2, is DGGITQSPKYLFRKEGQNVTLSCEQNLNHDAMYWYRQDPGQGLRLIYYSQIVNDFQKGDIAEGYSVSREKKESFPLTVTSAQKNPTAFYLCASSIRTGSTNYGYTFGSGTRLTVV.

This clonotype has only a few counts. V is TRBV28 and J is TRBJ1-1, with D possibly TRBD1 on 5 matching bases. Germline CDR1 is MDHEN and CDR2 is SYDVKM. V lost 7 bases, J lost 4 bases, and 16 bases lay in between. This CDR3 contains 14 residues. CDR3 amino acids: CASKPGGVGTEAFF. The CDR3 DNA is TGTGCCAGCAAGCCGGGAGGGGTCGGCACTGAAGCTTTCTTT.

The rearrangement links TRBV6-2 or TRBV6-3 to TRBJ2-1; TRBD1 is a possible D gene (6 bases). V dropped 6 bases and J dropped 2 bases, with 14 bases sitting between them. The CDR3 length is 15 residues. CDR1 and CDR2 from the germline V gene are MNHEY and SVGEGT. The CDR3 nucleotides are TGTGCCAGCAGCGCTCGGACAGAGACCTACAATGAGCAGTTCTTC. Its protein is CASSARTETYNEQFF.

The chain couples TRBV15 to TRBJ1-5; no clear D. This CDR3 is 15 amino acids long. Germline CDR1 LNHNV, CDR2 YYDKDF (reference sequence). The V end was cut by 0 bases, the J end by 2 bases, with 8 bases between. The CDR3 DNA reads as TGTGCCACCAGCAGAGACCATAGAGGCAATCAGCCCCAGCATTTT. It specifies CATSRDHRGNQPQHF.

This chain joins TRBV2 and TRBJ2-3; TRBD1 agrees at 7 bases. Per germline, CDR1 SNHLY and CDR2 FYNNEI. J lost 0 bases, V lost 5 bases, and 5 bases had no gene match. The CDR3 consists of 15 residues. In DNA, the CDR3 is TGTGCCAGCAGTCAGGACAGGTCAAGCACAGATACGCAGTATTTT. It codes for CASSQDRSSTDTQYF. Full variable domain (remainder filled in from reference TRBV2 and TRBJ2-3): EPEVTQTPSHQVTQMGQEVILRCVPISNHLYFYWYRQILGQKVEFLVSFYNNEISEKSEIFDDQFSVERPDGSNFTLKIRSTKLEDSAMYFCASSQDRSSTDTQYFGPGTRLTVL.

This clonotype was seen only a few times. The chain joins TRBV7-2 to TRBJ2-1, with D perhaps matching TRBD1 or TRBD2 (5 bases each). The germline V gene has CDR1 SGHTA and CDR2 FQGNSA. The V end was cut by 1 base, the J end by 5 bases, with 9 bases between. This CDR3 comprises 14 residues. CDR3 region: CASSLVGVNNEQFF. The CDR3 bases are TGTGCCAGCAGCTTAGTGGGGGTAAACAATGAGCAGTTCTTC.

This clonotype was picked up a small number of times. The chain links TRBV2 to TRBJ1-4; D ambiguous. The germline V gene encodes CDR1 SNHLY and CDR2 FYNNEI. The germline V and J ends were trimmed by 6 bases and 6 bases, with 8 bases remaining between them. The CDR3 runs 12 residues. In DNA form, the CDR3 reads TGTGCCAGCAGGGCTGACGATGAAAAACTGTTTTTT. This translates into CASRADDEKLFF.

The V gene is TRBV6-5, the J gene TRBJ2-2; 8 bases match TRBD2. The length of the CDR3 is 13 residues. J was trimmed by 7 bases and V by 2 bases; bases with no gene match: 0. Germline CDR1 MNHEY, CDR2 SVGAGI. The CDR3: CASSYGTSGELFF. CDR3 in DNA: TGTGCCAGCAGTTACGGGACTAGCGGGGAGCTGTTTTTT.

This clonotype was counted between two and nine times. V gene TRBV7-2 combines with J gene TRBJ2-7, with D possibly matching TRBD1 (5 bases). V was pared by 4 bases and J by 3 bases, with 10 bases between. This CDR3 contains 13 residues. Germline CDR1 SGHTA, CDR2 FQGNSA. As DNA, the CDR3 is TGTGCCAGCAGCTCCCGACAGTACTACGAGCAGTACTTC. Encoded protein: CASSSRQYYEQYF.

V is TRBV27 and J is TRBJ2-3; D remains ambiguous. Trimming removed 9 bases at V and 2 bases at J, with 18 bases between. Germline CDR1 and CDR2: MNHEY and SMNVEV (reference sequence). There are 15 residues in the CDR3. In DNA, the CDR3 is TGTGCCAGTAGAGACACGGAATATTCCACAGATACGCAGTATTTT. As protein: CASRDTEYSTDTQYF.

The chain carries TRBV28 and TRBJ2-7, with D possibly matching TRBD1 (5 bases). Germline V gene data show CDR1 as MDHEN and CDR2 as SYDVKM. V dropped 4 bases and J dropped 6 bases, with 22 bases sitting between them. This CDR3 comprises 16 residues. CDR3 coding DNA: TGTGCCAGCAGTTCATTGCTAGGACATGGGCAGAGCGAGCAGTACTTC. Translated, it gives CASSSLLGHGQSEQYF.

V is TRBV7-9 and J is TRBJ2-7, with D tentatively TRBD2 (6 bases). This CDR3 comprises 15 residues. The germline V gene has CDR1 SEHNR and CDR2 FQNEAQ (reference sequence). Trimming took 1 base from V and 1 from J, leaving 11 bases between them. The CDR3 here is CASSLGASESYEQYF. The DNA of the CDR3 is TGTGCCAGCAGCTTAGGCGCTAGCGAATCCTACGAGCAGTACTTC.

This chain joins TRBV5-6 and TRBJ2-3, with D perhaps given as TRBD1 or TRBD2 (6 bases each). This CDR3 region has 15 residues. Between the trimmed V and J ends, which lost 4 bases and 3 bases, there was a span of 15 bases. CDR1 is SGHDT and CDR2 is YYEEEE in the germline V gene. The CDR3: CASSPGAADTDTQYF. The CDR3 nucleotides read TGTGCCAGCAGCCCGGGGGCAGCGGATACAGATACGCAGTATTTT.

This clonotype was seen just once. V gene TRBV7-9 combines with J gene TRBJ2-5; TRBD2 might be the D (5 bases). Trimming stripped 4 bases from V and 5 bases from J, with 14 bases between. Germline CDR1 SEHNR, CDR2 FQNEAQ (reference sequence). The CDR3 loop spans 14 amino acids. CDR3 sequence: CASSSGLYGETQYF. CDR3 DNA sequence: TGTGCCAGCAGCTCAGGACTCTACGGTGAGACCCAGTACTTC.

This clonotype has a handful of counts. The rearrangement uses TRBV7-9 and TRBJ2-3; tentative D call: TRBD2 (6 bases). The CDR3 has 19 amino acids. The germline CDR1 and CDR2 sequences are SEHNR and FQNEAQ (reference sequence). Trimming left V 5 bases short and J 4 bases short, with 28 bases between. This chain's CDR3 is CASSPAGPQHRGTADTQYF. DNA for the CDR3: TGTGCCAGCAGCCCCGCCGGGCCCCAACACCGGGGGACGGCAGATACGCAGTATTTT.

This chain uses TRBV7-2 with TRBJ2-7; D may be TRBD2 (5 bases). Trimming pared 3 bases from V and 3 bases from J, leaving 12 bases between. The CDR3 loop spans 14 amino acids. In germline, CDR1 is SGHTA, CDR2 FQGNSA. The chain's CDR3 is CASSLVGVLYEQYF. CDR3 DNA: TGTGCCAGCAGCTTGGTGGGAGTTCTCTACGAGCAGTACTTC.

This clonotype was observed a few times. The chain is built from TRBV4-1 and TRBJ1-6, with D tentatively TRBD1 (5 bases). V dropped 5 bases and J dropped 14 bases, with 10 bases sitting between them. CDR1 and CDR2 from the germline V gene are MGHRA and YSYEKL. The CDR3 has 11 residues. DNA of the CDR3: TGCGCCAGCAGCTTAGGGGCGTCCCTCCACTTT. It codes for CASSLGASLHF.

This chain connects TRBV27 to TRBJ2-1, with TRBD2 matching over 9 bases. The CDR3 is 15 amino acids. Germline CDR1 is MNHEY and CDR2 is SMNVEV (reference sequence). The J segment lost 2 bases and the V segment lost 6 bases, leaving 5 bases of the junction unmatched. As DNA, the CDR3 is TGTGCCAGCAGGGCCGGGACTAGCCCCTACAATGAGCAGTTCTTC. This codes for CASRAGTSPYNEQFF.